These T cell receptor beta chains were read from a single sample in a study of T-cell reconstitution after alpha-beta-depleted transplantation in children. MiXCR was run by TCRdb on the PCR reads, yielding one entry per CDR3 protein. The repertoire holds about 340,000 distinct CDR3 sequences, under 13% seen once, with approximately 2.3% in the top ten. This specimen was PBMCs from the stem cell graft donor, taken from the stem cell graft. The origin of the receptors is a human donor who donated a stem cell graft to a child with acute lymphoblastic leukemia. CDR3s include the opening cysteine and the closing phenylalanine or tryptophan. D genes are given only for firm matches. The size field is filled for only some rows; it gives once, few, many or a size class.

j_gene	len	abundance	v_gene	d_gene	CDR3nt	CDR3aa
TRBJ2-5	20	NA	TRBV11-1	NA	TGTGCCAGCAGCTTAGCAGGCGGAGAGGGGACCCATCCTAAGGGAGAGACCCAGTACTTC	CASSLAGGEGTHPKGETQYF
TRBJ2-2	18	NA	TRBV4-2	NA	TGTGCCAGCAGCCAAGAAACTGGAGCACTAGAAGGCACCGGGGAGCTGTTTTTT	CASSQETGALEGTGELFF
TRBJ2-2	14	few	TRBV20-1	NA	TGCAGTGCTAAAACGGGAAGTAGCACCGGGGAGCTGTTTTTT	CSAKTGSSTGELFF
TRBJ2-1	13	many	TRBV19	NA	TGTGCCAGCTCGGCGGCGCCCTACAATGAGCAGTTCTTC	CASSAAPYNEQFF
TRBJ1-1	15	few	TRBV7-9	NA	TGTGCCAGCAGCCTGGCCGGGGGGCGGAACACTGAAGCTTTCTTT	CASSLAGGRNTEAFF
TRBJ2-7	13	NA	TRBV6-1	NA	TGTGCCAGCAGTCGGATGACAGGCTACGAGCAGTACTTC	CASSRMTGYEQYF
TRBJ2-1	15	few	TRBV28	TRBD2	TGTGCCAGCAGTAGCGGGGGCCCGCTAGCGAATGAGCAGTTCTTC	CASSSGGPLANEQFF
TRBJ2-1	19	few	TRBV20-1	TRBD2	TGCAGTGCTAGAGATTTTGGGACTAGCGGGAGGGCGGCGTACAATGAGCAGTTCTTC	CSARDFGTSGRAAYNEQFF
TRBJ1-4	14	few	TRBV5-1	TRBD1	TGCGCCAGCAGCCTGGACAGGGCTAATGAAAAACTGTTTTTT	CASSLDRANEKLFF
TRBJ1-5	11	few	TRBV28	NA	TGTGCCAGCGCGAACTTACCGCCCCAGCATTTT	CASANLPPQHF
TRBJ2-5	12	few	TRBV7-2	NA	TGTGCCAGCAGCTTACGGGGGAATCCCCAGTACTTC	CASSLRGNPQYF
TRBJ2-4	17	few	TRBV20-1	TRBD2	TGCAGTGCTAAAGGGACTAGCGGGAAAATTGTCAAAAACATTCAGTACTTC	CSAKGTSGKIVKNIQYF
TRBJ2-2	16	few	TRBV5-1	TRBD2	TGCGCCAGCAGCTTGTCGGCGGGAGCGAACACCGGGGAGCTGTTTTTT	CASSLSAGANTGELFF
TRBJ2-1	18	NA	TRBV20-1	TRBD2	TGCAGTGCTAGAGATGAACTAGCGGGAGGGTGGAGCTACAATGAGCAGTTCTTC	CSARDELAGGWSYNEQFF
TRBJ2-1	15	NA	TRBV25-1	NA	TGTGCCAGCAGTGACCCAGGGATCGCGGGGAATGAGCAGTTCTTC	CASSDPGIAGNEQFF
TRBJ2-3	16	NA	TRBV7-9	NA	TGTGCCAGCAGCGCCTGGACTTCAAGGAGCTCAGATACGCAGTATTTT	CASSAWTSRSSDTQYF
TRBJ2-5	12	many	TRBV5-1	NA	TGCGCCAGCAGCTTGGATTCGGAGACCCAGTACTTC	CASSLDSETQYF
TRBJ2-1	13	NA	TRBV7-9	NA	TGTGCCAGCAGCTTAGCTGACACCCATGAGCAGTTCTTC	CASSLADTHEQFF
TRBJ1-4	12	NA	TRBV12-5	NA	TGTGCTAGTGTGGGGTTGAGTGAAAAACTGTTTTTT	CASVGLSEKLFF
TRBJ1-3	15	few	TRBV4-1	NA	TGCGCCAGCAGCCGAGCGGCCGGCTTGGGGAACACCATATATTTT	CASSRAAGLGNTIYF
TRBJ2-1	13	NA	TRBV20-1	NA	TGCAGTGTCGGACAGAGATACGACAATGAGCAGTTCTTC	CSVGQRYDNEQFF
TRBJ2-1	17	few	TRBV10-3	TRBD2	TGTGCCATCAGTGAGTCCAAGGGACTAGCGGACTACAATGAGCAGTTCTTC	CAISESKGLADYNEQFF
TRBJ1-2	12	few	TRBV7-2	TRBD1	TGTGCCAGCAGCTCAGACAGGGTCGGCTACACCTTC	CASSSDRVGYTF
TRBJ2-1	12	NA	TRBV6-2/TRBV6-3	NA	TGTGCCAGCAGTTACTCGGACAATGAGCAGTTCTTC	CASSYSDNEQFF
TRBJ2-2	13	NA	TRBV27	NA	TGTGCCAGCAGTTTGATACCGGCCGGGGAGCTGTTTTTT	CASSLIPAGELFF
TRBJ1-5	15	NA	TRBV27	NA	TGTGCCAGCAGTTTATCCCCACGGGGTGATCAGCCCCAGCATTTT	CASSLSPRGDQPQHF
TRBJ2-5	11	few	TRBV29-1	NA	TGCAGCGTTCTCAACCAAGAGACCCAGTACTTC	CSVLNQETQYF
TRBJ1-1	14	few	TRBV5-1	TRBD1	TGCGCCAGCAGGGCAGGGGGCGCGGGTACTGAAGCTTTCTTT	CASRAGGAGTEAFF
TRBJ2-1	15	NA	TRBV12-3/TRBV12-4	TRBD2	TGTGCCAGCACATATAGACTAGCGGGAAGCAATGAGCAGTTCTTC	CASTYRLAGSNEQFF
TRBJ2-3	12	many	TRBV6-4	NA	TGTGCCAGCAGTCCCCACACAGATACGCAGTATTTT	CASSPHTDTQYF
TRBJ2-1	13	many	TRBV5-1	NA	TGCGCCAGCAGCGGAGCTCCCCACAATGAGCAGTTCTTC	CASSGAPHNEQFF
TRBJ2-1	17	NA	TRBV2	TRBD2	TGTGCCAGCAGTGGAACTAGCGGGTTGAGCTCCTACAATGAGCAGTTCTTC	CASSGTSGLSSYNEQFF
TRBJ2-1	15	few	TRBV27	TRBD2	TGTGCCAGCAGGGTAGCGGGAGGGCTTTACAATGAGCAGTTCTTC	CASRVAGGLYNEQFF
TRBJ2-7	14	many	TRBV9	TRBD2	TGTGCCAGCAGCGTAGGGGCGGGAGCCCACGAGCAGTACTTC	CASSVGAGAHEQYF
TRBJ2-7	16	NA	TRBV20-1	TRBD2	TGCAGTGCTAGAAATGATCTGGCGGGAGGGGCCTACGAGCAGTACTTC	CSARNDLAGGAYEQYF
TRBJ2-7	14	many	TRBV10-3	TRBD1	TGTGCCATCGAACCGGGACAGGGTCGCTACGAGCAGTACTTC	CAIEPGQGRYEQYF
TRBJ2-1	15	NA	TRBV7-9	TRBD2	TGTGCCAGCAGCTACAGCGGGAGAAGGAACAATGAGCAGTTCTTC	CASSYSGRRNNEQFF
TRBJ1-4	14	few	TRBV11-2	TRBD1	TGTGCCAGCAGCCTCCGACAGGGGATTGAAAAACTGTTTTTT	CASSLRQGIEKLFF
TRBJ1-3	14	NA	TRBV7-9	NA	TGTGCCAGCAGTACAGGTTACTCTGGAAACACCATATATTTT	CASSTGYSGNTIYF
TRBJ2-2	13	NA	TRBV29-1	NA	TGCAGCGGCAGGGGCCGGAACACCGGGGAGCTGTTTTTT	CSGRGRNTGELFF
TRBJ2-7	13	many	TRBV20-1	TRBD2	TGCAGTGCTAAGGGTAGCGGGTCGGCCGAGCAGTACTTC	CSAKGSGSAEQYF
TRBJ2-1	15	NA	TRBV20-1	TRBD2	TGCAGTGCGAGAGAGAGCGGGAGTTTCAACAATGAGCAGTTCTTC	CSARESGSFNNEQFF
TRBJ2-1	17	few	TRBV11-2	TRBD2	TGTGCCAGCAGCTTAGGACTAGCGGGACGACAGGGCGGTGAGCAGTTCTTC	CASSLGLAGRQGGEQFF
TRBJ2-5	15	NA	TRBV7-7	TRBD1	TGTGCTAGCAGCAGGGACAGATTTTACCAAGAGACCCAGTACTTC	CASSRDRFYQETQYF
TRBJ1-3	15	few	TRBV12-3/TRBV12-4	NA	TGTGCCAGCAGTGTCCCGGGGTCGGGGGGAAACACCATATATTTT	CASSVPGSGGNTIYF
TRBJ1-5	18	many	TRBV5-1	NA	TGCGCCAGCAGCCATTACAGGGTCCCTAACTATAGCAATCAGCCCCAGCATTTT	CASSHYRVPNYSNQPQHF